Included here is one T cell receptor beta chain sequence, with context. There are 15 residues in the CDR3. Trimming took 2 bases from V and 8 from J; bases not matched to a gene: 5. Germline V gene sequence: CDR1 SGHTA, CDR2 FQGNSA. This record comes from a study of CD4 T cells in relation to SARS-CoV-2 and coronaviruses. Only in-frame clones appear in the TCRdb table, and some are missing; sequencing was by immunoSEQ multiplex PCR. The top ten clones hold 2% to 2.5% of a sample with more than 9,000 clones, more than 75% of them seen once. The sequencing input was naive CD4+ T cells from PBMCs. Described subset: naive CD4+ T cells isolated by negative enrichment. This clonotype originated in an adult with COVID-19. The rearrangement joins TRBV7-2 to TRBJ1-6; TRBD1 matches at 8 bases. CDR3 nucleotides: TGTGCCAGCAGCTTAAGGACAGGGACCCATTCACCCCTCCACTTT. Translating it yields CASSLRTGTHSPLHF.